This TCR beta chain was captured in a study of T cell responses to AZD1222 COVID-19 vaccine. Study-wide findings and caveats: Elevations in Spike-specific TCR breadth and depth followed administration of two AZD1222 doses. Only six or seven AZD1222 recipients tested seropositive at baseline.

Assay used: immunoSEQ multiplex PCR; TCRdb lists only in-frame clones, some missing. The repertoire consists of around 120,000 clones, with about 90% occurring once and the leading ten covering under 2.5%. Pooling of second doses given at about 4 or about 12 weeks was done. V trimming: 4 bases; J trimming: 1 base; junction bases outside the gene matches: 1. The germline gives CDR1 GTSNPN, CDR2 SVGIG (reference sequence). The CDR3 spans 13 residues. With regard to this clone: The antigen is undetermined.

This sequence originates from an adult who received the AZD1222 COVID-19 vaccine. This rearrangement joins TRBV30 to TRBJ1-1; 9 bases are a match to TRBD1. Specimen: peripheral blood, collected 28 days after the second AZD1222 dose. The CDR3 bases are TGTGCCTGGAAACAGGGGGCGAACACTGAAGCTTTCTTT. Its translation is CAWKQGANTEAFF.